The TCR beta chain described here comes from a study of T cell repertoires in ileal Crohn's disease (dated by TCRdb to between 2017 and 2020). A note on the overall study: The median duration of disease was 7.5 to 9.5 years, and at the time of surgery around 35% of patients were active smokers. A total of approximately 170 mucosal samples from around 57 patients were sequenced, collected from several sites on the surgical specimen as well as at postoperative endoscopy. Every patient underwent surgery because of a complication, which was stricturing disease in approximately 60% and penetrating disease in roughly 40%. The study was conducted in parallel with a multicentre cohort built to find predictors of early endoscopic recurrence after ileocolonic resection. TCR repertoire analysis was done in 45 to 65 Crohn's disease patients from a prospective multicentre cohort. Roughly half of the patients were given postoperative therapy, with around 11 receiving thiopurines and 15 to 20 receiving anti-TNF agents. A Rutgeerts score higher than i0 was the definition used for endoscopic postoperative recurrence. Paper-wide results and their limitations: More high-frequency clones were carried by sorted CD8 T cells than by CD4 T cells, suggesting that mucosal expansions were mainly CD8. Higher percentages of high-frequency clones at the time of surgery were linked to endoscopic recurrence, and every patient with clonality above 26.8% (18/57) had recurrence. Compared with non-smokers, patients who were active smokers at surgery showed a significantly higher proportion of clonal expansions (approximately 26% vs 20%, p=0.02). Mucosal CD4 and CD8 T cells were sorted and sequenced only in a subgroup of patients, the size of which was not stated.

Adults with ileal or ileocolonic Crohn's disease for whom ileocolonic resection was indicated were considered eligible. Whole ileal mucosal biopsies were stored frozen at -80°C before DNA extraction. A TRizol-based method was used to extract genomic DNA from the frozen whole biopsies, and the DNA was quantified with a NanoDrop 2000 spectrophotometer. About 500 nanograms of biopsy DNA per sample were submitted for commercial TCRB immunosequencing. A two-step, amplification bias-controlled multiplex PCR was used by Adaptive Biotechnology to amplify CDR3 regions from genomic DNA. In the first PCR, primers covered every V and J gene segment, and in the second PCR, barcodes and Illumina adapters were added. An Illumina instrument was used to sequence the CDR3 libraries. In the paper's pipeline: Analysis combined the vendor-provided pipelines with custom analysis of raw data in R/Bioconductor under R version 3.3.0. Clonality, ranging from 0 to 1, was calculated as the inverse of the normalised Shannon entropy of all productive clones. High-frequency clones were defined as the share of the repertoire occupied by the top 100 clones, with only clones passing a 95% confidence test being retained. The Simpson index measured repertoire diversity, and the Morisita-Horn index measured overlap between samples. The table comes from immuneACCESS by way of TCRdb, which keeps in-frame sequences with V and J called. Part of the clones is missing from these tables; in studies checked, under half for an unresolved V gene and the rest for unknown reasons. V and J calls and clone size are as listed in that table; D and trimming were resolved from the DNA. The sample table contains over 12,000 clones; only one count was recorded for about 82% of them. The ten largest account for under 7% of the sample.

CDR1 and CDR2 are drawn from the germline V gene: SQVTM, ANQGSEA. The CDR3 numbers 12 residues from cysteine through phenylalanine. The entry retains the CDR3 DNA only, 36 bases that are in frame from base 1. The V end loses 3 bases and the J end loses 5 bases, and a stretch of 9 bases separates them. As regards this clone: Its specific antigen is unknown. Base qualities are missing; no much larger clone stands one base away.

This TCR came from an adult with Crohn's disease. The material sequenced was ileal tissue. The rearranged chain carries TRBV29-1 and TRBJ2-3; a tentative D call is TRBD1 (5 bases match). The bases are TGCAGCGTTGAGGGGCAGAAAGATACGCAGTATTTT. Translated, it reads CSVEGQKDTQYF.